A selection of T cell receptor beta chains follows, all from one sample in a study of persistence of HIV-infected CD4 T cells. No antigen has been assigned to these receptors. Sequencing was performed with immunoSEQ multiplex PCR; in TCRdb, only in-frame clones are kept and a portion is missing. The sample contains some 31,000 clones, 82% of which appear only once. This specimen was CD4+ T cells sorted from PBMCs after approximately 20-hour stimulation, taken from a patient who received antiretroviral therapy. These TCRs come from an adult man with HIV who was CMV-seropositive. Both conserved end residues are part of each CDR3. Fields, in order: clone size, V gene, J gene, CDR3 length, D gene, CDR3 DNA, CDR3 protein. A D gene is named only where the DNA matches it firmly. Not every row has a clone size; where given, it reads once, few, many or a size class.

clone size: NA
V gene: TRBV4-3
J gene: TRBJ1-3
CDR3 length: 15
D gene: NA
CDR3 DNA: TGCGCCAGCAGCCAAGGGCAGAACTTTGGAAACACCATATATTTT
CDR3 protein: CASSQGQNFGNTIYF

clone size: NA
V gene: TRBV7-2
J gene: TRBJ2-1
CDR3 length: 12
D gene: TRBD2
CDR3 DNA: TGTGCCAGCGGCGGGGGCTACAATGAGCAGTTCTTC
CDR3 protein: CASGGGYNEQFF

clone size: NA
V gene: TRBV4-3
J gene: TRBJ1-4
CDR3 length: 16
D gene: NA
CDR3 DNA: TGCGCCAGCAGCCAAGGGTTACAGGGTGGATATGAAAAACTGTTTTTT
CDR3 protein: CASSQGLQGGYEKLFF

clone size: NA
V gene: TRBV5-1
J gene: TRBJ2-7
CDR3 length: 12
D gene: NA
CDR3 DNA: TGCGCCAGCAGCTATAACAGGGCCGAGCAGTACTTC
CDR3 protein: CASSYNRAEQYF

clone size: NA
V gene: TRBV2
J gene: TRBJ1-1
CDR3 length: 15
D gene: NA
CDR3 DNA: TGTGCCAGCAGTGGTGGTGGGGACGGGGACACTGAAGCTTTCTTT
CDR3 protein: CASSGGGDGDTEAFF

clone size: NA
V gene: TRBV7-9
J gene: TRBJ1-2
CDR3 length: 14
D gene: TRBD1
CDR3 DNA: TGTGCCAGCAGCTTAGGTATAGGACAGGAGCGTCACACCTTC
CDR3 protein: CASSLGIGQERHTF

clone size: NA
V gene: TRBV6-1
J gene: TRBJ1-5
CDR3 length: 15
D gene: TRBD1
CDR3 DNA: TGTGCCAGCAGTGAATACAGGGGGTTGAATCAGCCCCAGCATTTT
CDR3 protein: CASSEYRGLNQPQHF

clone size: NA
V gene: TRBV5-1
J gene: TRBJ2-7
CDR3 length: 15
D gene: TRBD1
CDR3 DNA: TGCGCCAGCAGCTTTACAGGGGGAATCTCCTACGAGCAGTACTTC
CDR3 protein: CASSFTGGISYEQYF

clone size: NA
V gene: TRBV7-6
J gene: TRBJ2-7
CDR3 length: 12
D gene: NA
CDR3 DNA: TGTGCCAGCAGCTCCCGGACCTACGAGCAGTACTTC
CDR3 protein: CASSSRTYEQYF

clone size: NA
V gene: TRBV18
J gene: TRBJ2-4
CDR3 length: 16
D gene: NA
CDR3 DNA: TGTGCCAGCTCACCACCGAACAGGGTGGGCAAAAACATTCAGTACTTC
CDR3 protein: CASSPPNRVGKNIQYF

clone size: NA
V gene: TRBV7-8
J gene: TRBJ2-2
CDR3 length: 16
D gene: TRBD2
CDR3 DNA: TGTGCCAGCTCTATCGGGGGGGGCACGAACACCGGGGAGCTGTTTTTT
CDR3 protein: CASSIGGGTNTGELFF

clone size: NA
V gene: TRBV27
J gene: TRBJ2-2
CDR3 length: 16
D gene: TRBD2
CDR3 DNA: TGTGCCAGCAGGCAAGGACTAGCGCTTAACACCGGGGAGCTGTTTTTT
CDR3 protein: CASRQGLALNTGELFF

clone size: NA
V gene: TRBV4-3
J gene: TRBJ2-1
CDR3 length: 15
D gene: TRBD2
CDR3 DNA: TGCGCCAGCAGCCTAGGGGGGACTAGCATCGATGAGCAGTTCTTC
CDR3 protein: CASSLGGTSIDEQFF

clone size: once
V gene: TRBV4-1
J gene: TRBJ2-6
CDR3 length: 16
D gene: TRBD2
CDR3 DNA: TGCGCCAGCAGCCAAGCGGGGGGCTCTGGGGCCAACGTCCTGACTTTC
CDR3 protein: CASSQAGGSGANVLTF

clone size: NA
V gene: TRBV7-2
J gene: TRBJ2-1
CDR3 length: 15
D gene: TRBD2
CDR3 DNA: TGTGCCAGCAGCTTAAGCGGGGGTCCCTACAATGAGCAGTTCTTC
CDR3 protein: CASSLSGGPYNEQFF

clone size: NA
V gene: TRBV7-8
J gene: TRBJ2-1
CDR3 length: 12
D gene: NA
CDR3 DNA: TGTGCCAGCAGCCCGAGATACAATGAGCAGTTCTTC
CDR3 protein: CASSPRYNEQFF

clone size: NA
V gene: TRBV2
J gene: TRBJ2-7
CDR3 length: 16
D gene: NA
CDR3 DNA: TGTGCCAGCAGTCCGCAGGCTCCGACAGTGTCCTACGAGCAGTACTTC
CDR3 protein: CASSPQAPTVSYEQYF

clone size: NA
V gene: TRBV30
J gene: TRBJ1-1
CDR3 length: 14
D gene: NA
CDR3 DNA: TGTGCCTGGAGTGCCGGACGGTTGAACACTGAAGCTTTCTTT
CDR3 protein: CAWSAGRLNTEAFF

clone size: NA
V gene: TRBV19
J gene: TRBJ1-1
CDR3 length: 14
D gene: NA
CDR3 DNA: TGTGCCAGTAGTTTACAGGAGGCAGTGACTGAAGCTTTCTTT
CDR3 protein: CASSLQEAVTEAFF

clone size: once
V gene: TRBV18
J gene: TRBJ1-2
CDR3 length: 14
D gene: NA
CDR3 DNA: TGTGCCAGCTCAACCGGAAGGGGGTACTGGGGCTACACCTTC
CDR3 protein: CASSTGRGYWGYTF

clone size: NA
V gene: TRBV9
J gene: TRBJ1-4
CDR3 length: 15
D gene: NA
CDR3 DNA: TGTGCCAGCAGCCTAGACGAGGGGGTCGGTGAAAAACTGTTTTTT
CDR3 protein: CASSLDEGVGEKLFF

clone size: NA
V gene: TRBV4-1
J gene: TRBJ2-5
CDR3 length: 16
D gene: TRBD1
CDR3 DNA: TGCGCCAGCAGCCCTGCTCCCCCGGGACAGCAAGAGACCCAGTACTTC
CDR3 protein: CASSPAPPGQQETQYF

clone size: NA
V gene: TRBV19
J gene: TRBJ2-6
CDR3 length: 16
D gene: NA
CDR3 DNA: TGTGCCAGTAGTATATGGGTGGGGGCTGGGGCCAACGTCCTGACTTTC
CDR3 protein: CASSIWVGAGANVLTF

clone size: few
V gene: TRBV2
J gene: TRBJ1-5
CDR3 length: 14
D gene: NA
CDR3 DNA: TGTGCCAGCAGTGAAGGCAGTAGCAATCAGCCCCAGCATTTT
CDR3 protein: CASSEGSSNQPQHF

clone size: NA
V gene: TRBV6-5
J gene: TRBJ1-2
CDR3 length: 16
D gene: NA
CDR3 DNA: TGTGCCAGCAGTTCGACGTCCTTCGGGGCTAACTATGGCTACACCTTC
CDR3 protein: CASSSTSFGANYGYTF

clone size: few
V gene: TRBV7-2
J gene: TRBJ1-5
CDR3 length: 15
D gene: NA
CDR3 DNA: TGTGCCAGCAGCTTAGCTTGGGACAGCAATCAGCCCCAGCATTTT
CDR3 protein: CASSLAWDSNQPQHF

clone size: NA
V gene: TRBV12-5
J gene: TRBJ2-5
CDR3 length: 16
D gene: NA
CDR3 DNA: TGTGCTAGTGGTTTGGACTTGAGTCAAAACCGCGAGACCCAGTACTTC
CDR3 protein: CASGLDLSQNRETQYF

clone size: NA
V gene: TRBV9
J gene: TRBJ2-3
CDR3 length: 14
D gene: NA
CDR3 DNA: TGTGCCAGCAGCGTAGTGGCCGTCACAGATACGCAGTATTTT
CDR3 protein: CASSVVAVTDTQYF

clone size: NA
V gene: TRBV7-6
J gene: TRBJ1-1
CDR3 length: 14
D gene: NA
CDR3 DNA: TGTGCCAGCAGCTCGAGGGGGGGGAACACTGAAGCTTTCTTT
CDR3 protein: CASSSRGGNTEAFF

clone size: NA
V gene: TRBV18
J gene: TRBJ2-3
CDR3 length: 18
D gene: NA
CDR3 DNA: TGTGCCAGCTCACCACAACGCCAGCTGGGGGGAGCGGCAGATACGCAGTATTTT
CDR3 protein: CASSPQRQLGGAADTQYF

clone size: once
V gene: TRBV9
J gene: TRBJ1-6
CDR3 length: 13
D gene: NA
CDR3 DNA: TGTGCCAGCAGCGTCAATGTTAATTCACCCCTCCACTTT
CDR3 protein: CASSVNVNSPLHF

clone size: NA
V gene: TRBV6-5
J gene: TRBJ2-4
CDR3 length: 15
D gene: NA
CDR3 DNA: TGTGCCAGCAGGAAGACAGCTTTAGCCAAAAACATTCAGTACTTC
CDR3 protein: CASRKTALAKNIQYF

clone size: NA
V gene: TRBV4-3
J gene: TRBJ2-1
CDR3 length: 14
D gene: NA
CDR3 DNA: TGCGCCAGCAGCACAGGGTCGGCCTACAATGAGCAGTTCTTC
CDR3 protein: CASSTGSAYNEQFF

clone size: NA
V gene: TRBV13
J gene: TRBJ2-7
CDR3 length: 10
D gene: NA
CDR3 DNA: TGTGCCAGCAGCCCACCCGAGCAGTACTTC
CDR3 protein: CASSPPEQYF

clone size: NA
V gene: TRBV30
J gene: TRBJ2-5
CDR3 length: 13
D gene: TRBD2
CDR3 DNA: TGTGCCTGTAGAGCGGGGGGTCGGGAGACCCAGTACTTC
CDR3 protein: CACRAGGRETQYF

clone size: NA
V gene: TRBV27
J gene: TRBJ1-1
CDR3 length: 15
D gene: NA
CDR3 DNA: TGTGCCAGCAGTTTATTTCCCGGCATGAACACTGAAGCTTTCTTT
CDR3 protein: CASSLFPGMNTEAFF

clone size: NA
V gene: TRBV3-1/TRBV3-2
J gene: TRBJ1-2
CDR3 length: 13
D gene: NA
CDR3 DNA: TGTGCCAGCAGCCTAAATGGGCTCGCTGGCTACACCTTC
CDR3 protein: CASSLNGLAGYTF